A selection of T cell receptor beta chains follows, all from one sample in a study of stem cell transplantation in POMP-related autoinflammatory disease. The data were produced by immunoSEQ multiplex PCR, yet TCRdb's version contains in-frame clones alone and is incomplete. The sample has more than 9,000 clones, roughly 77% seen once. Here the sequenced sample was CD4+ T cells from PBMCs, taken after stem cell transplantation. The receptors shown here come from a human patient with POMP-related autoinflammation and immune dysregulation (PRAID). Some T cells may be the graft donor's. CDR3s include the opening cysteine and the closing phenylalanine or tryptophan. The D gene is left open where the match is weak. Rows may omit the clone size; those that give it use once, few, many or a size class.

V: TRBV15; D: TRBD1; J: TRBJ1-5; size: -; CDR3: CATSILLTGVNQPQHF; DNA: TGTGCCACCAGCATCCTTCTGACAGGGGTGAATCAGCCCCAGCATTTT
V: TRBV7-8; D: -; J: TRBJ2-1; size: -; CDR3: CASSSRLSTAEQFF; DNA: TGTGCCAGCAGTTCTAGACTTTCTACGGCTGAGCAGTTCTTC
V: TRBV7-9; D: TRBD2; J: TRBJ2-1; size: -; CDR3: CASSRPGLPTNEQFF; DNA: TGTGCCAGCAGCCGTCCGGGACTACCTACCAATGAGCAGTTCTTC
V: TRBV11-3; D: -; J: TRBJ2-5; size: -; CDR3: CASSLFGQQETQYF; DNA: TGTGCCAGCAGCTTATTCGGACAGCAAGAGACCCAGTACTTC
V: TRBV5-5; D: TRBD1; J: TRBJ1-3; size: -; CDR3: CASSAGQTYSGNTIYF; DNA: TGTGCCAGCAGCGCGGGACAGACGTACTCTGGAAACACCATATATTTT
V: TRBV6-5; D: TRBD1; J: TRBJ2-1; size: -; CDR3: CASIRGQGYNEQFF; DNA: TGTGCCAGCATCAGGGGACAGGGTTACAATGAGCAGTTCTTC
V: TRBV19; D: -; J: TRBJ2-5; size: -; CDR3: CASSIGTVLQETQYF; DNA: TGTGCCAGTAGTATTGGTACTGTCCTCCAAGAGACCCAGTACTTC
V: TRBV7-2; D: -; J: TRBJ2-2; size: once; CDR3: CASYTGDWESAGELFF; DNA: TGTGCCAGCTACACCGGGGATTGGGAAAGCGCCGGGGAGCTGTTTTTT
V: TRBV6-5; D: -; J: TRBJ1-4; size: -; CDR3: CASSQVGGDEKLFF; DNA: TGTGCCAGCAGCCAAGTGGGGGGGGATGAAAAACTGTTTTTT
V: TRBV7-6; D: -; J: TRBJ1-5; size: once; CDR3: CASSSGSGLYSNQPQHF; DNA: TGTGCCAGCAGCTCGGGGTCGGGGCTCTATAGCAATCAGCCCCAGCATTTT
V: TRBV19; D: TRBD2; J: TRBJ2-2; size: -; CDR3: CASTSGRLTGELFF; DNA: TGTGCCAGTACCTCCGGGAGGCTCACCGGGGAGCTGTTTTTT
V: TRBV25-1; D: -; J: TRBJ1-1; size: -; CDR3: CASSETTKQGTEAFF; DNA: TGTGCCAGCAGTGAAACGACAAAACAAGGGACTGAAGCTTTCTTT
V: TRBV24-1; D: TRBD2; J: TRBJ2-1; size: -; CDR3: CATSGRASGALGDEQFF; DNA: TGTGCCACCAGTGGGAGGGCTAGCGGAGCTCTGGGCGATGAGCAGTTCTTC
V: TRBV4-2; D: TRBD1; J: TRBJ2-7; size: -; CDR3: CASSHEPGQGSYEQYF; DNA: TGTGCCAGCAGCCACGAACCGGGACAGGGATCCTACGAGCAGTACTTC
V: TRBV12-3/TRBV12-4; D: -; J: TRBJ1-3; size: -; CDR3: CASSVSGNTIYF; DNA: TGTGCCAGCAGTGTTAGTGGAAACACCATATATTTT
V: TRBV11-2; D: -; J: TRBJ1-5; size: -; CDR3: CASSPDFNQPQHF; DNA: TGTGCCAGCAGCCCCGACTTTAATCAGCCCCAGCATTTT
V: TRBV27; D: -; J: TRBJ2-1; size: -; CDR3: CASKLGSISYNEQFF; DNA: TGTGCCAGCAAGTTAGGGAGTATATCCTACAATGAGCAGTTCTTC
V: TRBV28; D: -; J: TRBJ1-5; size: -; CDR3: CASSFSQGGQPQHF; DNA: TGTGCCAGCAGTTTTTCCCAGGGAGGTCAGCCCCAGCATTTT
V: TRBV30; D: TRBD2; J: TRBJ2-3; size: -; CDR3: CAWSVGTSADTQYF; DNA: TGTGCCTGGAGTGTAGGGACTAGCGCAGATACGCAGTATTTT
V: TRBV3-1/TRBV3-2; D: -; J: TRBJ2-3; size: -; CDR3: CASSQDFGRGFTDTQYF; DNA: TGTGCCAGCAGCCAAGATTTTGGTAGGGGATTCACAGATACGCAGTATTTT
V: TRBV5-5; D: TRBD2; J: TRBJ2-7; size: -; CDR3: CASRLGLAETSYEQYF; DNA: TGTGCCAGCAGATTGGGACTAGCGGAAACCTCCTACGAGCAGTACTTC
V: TRBV7-8; D: TRBD2; J: TRBJ2-2; size: -; CDR3: CASSFRPRTSGVITGELFF; DNA: TGTGCCAGCAGCTTCAGGCCCCGCACTAGCGGAGTGATCACCGGGGAGCTGTTTTTT
V: TRBV4-2; D: TRBD2; J: TRBJ2-5; size: -; CDR3: CASSQGGGTSGRGETQYF; DNA: TGTGCCAGCAGCCAAGGAGGCGGGACTAGCGGGAGGGGAGAGACCCAGTACTTC
V: TRBV4-2; D: -; J: TRBJ1-6; size: -; CDR3: CASSQAMSGQGNSPLHF; DNA: TGTGCCAGCAGCCAAGCTATGTCAGGCCAGGGGAATTCACCCCTCCACTTT
V: TRBV14; D: TRBD2; J: TRBJ2-3; size: -; CDR3: CASSQGASGADTQYF; DNA: TGTGCCAGCAGCCAAGGGGCTAGCGGGGCCGATACGCAGTATTTT
V: TRBV6-6; D: -; J: TRBJ1-4; size: -; CDR3: CATHGPGENEKLFF; DNA: TGTGCCACCCACGGCCCAGGGGAAAATGAAAAACTGTTTTTT
V: TRBV19; D: -; J: TRBJ1-1; size: few; CDR3: CASSTGIMNTEAFF; DNA: TGTGCCAGTAGTACAGGGATTATGAACACTGAAGCTTTCTTT
V: TRBV11-2; D: TRBD2; J: TRBJ2-1; size: -; CDR3: CASSLRPAGVENEQFF; DNA: TGTGCCAGCAGCTTACGACCAGCGGGAGTAGAGAATGAGCAGTTCTTC
V: TRBV23-1; D: -; J: TRBJ2-7; size: -; CDR3: CASSQSSRQAHSYEQYF; DNA: TGCGCCAGCAGTCAATCGTCGAGGCAGGCTCACTCCTACGAGCAGTACTTC
V: TRBV9; D: -; J: TRBJ2-2; size: -; CDR3: CASSVGGLRSGELFF; DNA: TGTGCCAGCAGCGTAGGGGGACTCAGGTCCGGGGAGCTGTTTTTT
V: TRBV11-3; D: -; J: TRBJ2-1; size: -; CDR3: CASSLDEGSYNEQFF; DNA: TGTGCCAGCAGCTTAGATGAGGGGTCCTACAATGAGCAGTTCTTC
V: TRBV7-9; D: -; J: TRBJ1-6; size: few; CDR3: CASSSGEGGSPLHF; DNA: TGTGCCAGCAGCTCCGGAGAGGGAGGATCACCCCTCCACTTT
V: TRBV7-8; D: -; J: TRBJ2-1; size: -; CDR3: CASSSRRDNTNEQFF; DNA: TGTGCCAGCAGCTCCCGTCGGGACAACACCAATGAGCAGTTCTTC
V: TRBV4-1; D: -; J: TRBJ1-5; size: few; CDR3: CASSQDQSRGRPQHF; DNA: TGCGCCAGCAGCCAAGATCAGTCTCGGGGGAGGCCCCAGCATTTT
V: TRBV5-6; D: -; J: TRBJ1-2; size: -; CDR3: CASRALTLANYGYTF; DNA: TGTGCCAGCAGAGCCCTGACTCTAGCTAACTATGGCTACACCTTC
V: TRBV18; D: -; J: TRBJ1-1; size: once; CDR3: CASSLKRLPEVRSPEAFF; DNA: TGTGCCAGCTCACTCAAGCGGTTGCCTGAGGTAAGGAGCCCTGAAGCTTTCTTT
V: TRBV28; D: -; J: TRBJ2-5; size: -; CDR3: CASSLPKSRETQYF; DNA: TGTGCCAGCAGTTTGCCGAAGAGCCGGGAGACCCAGTACTTC
V: TRBV5-4; D: TRBD1; J: TRBJ1-6; size: few; CDR3: CASSLDRGGSPLHF; DNA: TGTGCCAGCAGCTTGGACAGGGGAGGTTCACCCCTCCACTTT
V: TRBV5-6; D: TRBD1; J: TRBJ2-3; size: -; CDR3: CASSSRQGSTDTQYF; DNA: TGTGCCAGCAGCTCTCGACAGGGTAGCACAGATACGCAGTATTTT
V: TRBV24-1; D: -; J: TRBJ2-7; size: few; CDR3: CATSDSSYEQYF; DNA: TGTGCCACCAGTGATTCGAGCTACGAGCAGTACTTC
V: TRBV6-1; D: -; J: TRBJ1-5; size: -; CDR3: CASSEVDNQPQHF; DNA: TGTGCCAGCAGTGAAGTGGACAATCAGCCCCAGCATTTT
V: TRBV30; D: TRBD1; J: TRBJ2-5; size: -; CDR3: CAWSGQQQETQYF; DNA: TGTGCCTGGTCGGGACAGCAGCAAGAGACCCAGTACTTC
V: TRBV12-3/TRBV12-4; D: -; J: TRBJ2-3; size: -; CDR3: CASSRTTDTQYF; DNA: TGTGCCAGCAGTAGGACTACAGATACGCAGTATTTT
V: TRBV7-9; D: -; J: TRBJ2-6; size: -; CDR3: CASSFIPSGANVLTF; DNA: TGTGCCAGCAGCTTCATCCCCTCTGGGGCCAACGTCCTGACTTTC
V: TRBV12-3/TRBV12-4; D: -; J: TRBJ1-5; size: -; CDR3: CASSPRGLRAQHF; DNA: TGTGCCAGCAGTCCCCGGGGGCTGCGAGCCCAGCATTTT
V: TRBV7-9; D: -; J: TRBJ2-1; size: -; CDR3: CASSLGGTWGYNEQFF; DNA: TGTGCCAGCAGCTTAGGGGGGACATGGGGCTACAATGAGCAGTTCTTC
V: TRBV6-5; D: TRBD2; J: TRBJ2-7; size: -; CDR3: CASSYSSGRYYEQYF; DNA: TGTGCCAGCAGTTACTCTAGCGGGAGATACTACGAGCAGTACTTC
V: TRBV30; D: TRBD2; J: TRBJ2-6; size: -; CDR3: CAWRRGGTRAGANVLTF; DNA: TGTGCCTGGAGGAGGGGAGGGACCCGCGCTGGGGCCAACGTCCTGACTTTC
V: TRBV28; D: -; J: TRBJ2-5; size: -; CDR3: CASKQSDQETQYF; DNA: TGTGCCAGCAAGCAGAGCGATCAAGAGACCCAGTACTTC
V: TRBV5-6; D: TRBD2; J: TRBJ2-7; size: -; CDR3: CASSLAWEGSYEQYF; DNA: TGTGCCAGCAGCTTGGCCTGGGAGGGTTCCTACGAGCAGTACTTC
V: TRBV6-5; D: -; J: TRBJ2-1; size: -; CDR3: CASSYTGTTYNEQFF; DNA: TGTGCCAGCAGTTACACCGGGACCACCTACAATGAGCAGTTCTTC
V: TRBV15; D: -; J: TRBJ2-1; size: few; CDR3: CATSRPAGEQFF; DNA: TGTGCCACCAGCAGACCAGCCGGTGAGCAGTTCTTC
V: TRBV6-4; D: TRBD1; J: TRBJ2-3; size: -; CDR3: CASSDRADRSDTQYF; DNA: TGTGCCAGCAGTGACAGAGCGGACAGGTCAGATACGCAGTATTTT
V: TRBV5-1; D: TRBD2; J: TRBJ2-3; size: few; CDR3: CASSLNAGVGADTQYF; DNA: TGCGCCAGCAGCTTGAATGCGGGAGTAGGCGCAGATACGCAGTATTTT
V: TRBV5-8; D: -; J: TRBJ2-1; size: -; CDR3: CASSLARLYDEQFF; DNA: TGTGCCAGCAGCTTGGCAAGGCTGTACGATGAGCAGTTCTTC
V: TRBV7-9; D: -; J: TRBJ2-5; size: -; CDR3: CASSLAEGGETQYF; DNA: TGTGCCAGCAGCTTAGCGGAGGGAGGAGAGACCCAGTACTTC
V: TRBV2; D: TRBD2; J: TRBJ2-7; size: few; CDR3: CASSLGLAVYYEQYF; DNA: TGTGCCAGCAGCTTAGGACTAGCGGTGTACTACGAGCAGTACTTC